This record looks at one TCR beta chain sequence and its context. This clonotype was seen at least ten times. Its antigen has not been determined. The input lacks base qualities; no much larger clone sits a single base away. The sample belongs to a study of CD8 T cells in ankylosing spondylitis (dated by TCRdb to about 2017). In terms of the full investigation: T cell receptor beta repertoires were profiled in healthy donors and ankylosing spondylitis patients so that disease-linked TCR variants could be found. The whole study cohort included 108 healthy donors and 25 ankylosing spondylitis patients. Samples of peripheral blood were taken, and for ankylosing spondylitis patients, synovial fluid was collected as well. Here is what the overall study found, with its caveats: A TCR beta motif made up of several highly homologous amino acid variants appeared to be characteristic of blood from ankylosing spondylitis patients. Some motif variants had previously been reported in the synovial fluid and blood of reactive arthritis patients, which suggests shared mechanisms of disease initiation. The disease-linked clones had a CD8+ phenotype and were found at relatively low frequencies in peripheral blood. Significant enrichment of the disease-linked clones was reported in matched synovial fluid samples from ankylosing spondylitis patients.

The CDR3 measures 14 amino acids from cysteine to phenylalanine. Kept here is only the CDR3 DNA, which spans 42 bases and is read in frame from base 1. Ends trimmed: V by 5 bases, J by 5 bases; bases unmatched to a gene: 6. CDR1 and CDR2, per the germline V gene, are SGHTA and FQGNSA. Instrument on record: Illumina HiSeq 2500. Quantitative 5'-RACE with molecular barcodes was the method used to prepare the TCR beta libraries. The paper's processing steps were these. To identify disease-linked TCR variants, a new computational method was used, one built on a probabilistic model of VDJ rearrangement. The raw public reads went through TCRdb reprocessing: fastp at Q25, MiXCR clone calling, in-frame beta chains kept. Every entry covers one CDR3 protein and lists the most common genes and DNA from its rows. Clone size and V and J calls follow TCRdb, not the original study. Here the sample has fewer than 550,000 distinct CDR3 sequences; about 5.4% occur a single time. The biggest ten clones account for around 3.4% of the sample.

The clonotype comes from a male donor with ankylosing spondylitis. Rearrangement joined TRBV7-2 to TRBJ2-5, with TRBD2 matching 9 junction bases. The sequenced material came from blood, either unsorted or a sorted T cell fraction (not recorded which). DNA sequence: TGTGCCAGCAGCCCAGGGACTAGCTGGGAGACCCAGTACTTC. Its translation is CASSPGTSWETQYF.